Listed below are T cell receptor beta chains from one sample, sequenced in a study of vaccination effects on CD4 cells after COVID-19. TCRdb keeps only in-frame clones here, not all; method: immunoSEQ multiplex PCR. This table has 60,000 to 85,000 clones, around 70% appearing once. No antigen has been identified for these receptors. The sequences come from CD4+ T cells from PBMCs cultured with HCoV-229E spike peptides, collected after COVID-19 vaccination. These receptors all stem from a human donor who received a COVID-19 vaccine. Both conserved end residues are part of each CDR3. D genes are given only for firm matches. Clone size appears in some rows only: once, few, many, or a class for an expanded clone.

CDR3 protein,CDR3 DNA,V gene,D gene,clone size,J gene
CASSSDSRGGYTF,TGTGCCAGCAGTTCTGATTCAAGGGGGGGCTACACCTTC,TRBV2,NA,NA,TRBJ1-2
CASSGGLAGGPVLTDTQYF,TGCGCCAGCAGTGGGGGACTAGCGGGGGGGCCGGTTTTGACAGATACGCAGTATTTT,TRBV10-2,TRBD2,NA,TRBJ2-3
CAWSSDLRSYNEQFF,TGTGCCTGGAGTTCGGACTTACGTTCTTACAATGAGCAGTTCTTC,TRBV30,NA,once,TRBJ2-1
CASSSWQGSGANVLTF,TGTGCCAGCAGTTCTTGGCAGGGCTCTGGGGCCAACGTCCTGACTTTC,TRBV6-2/TRBV6-3,NA,NA,TRBJ2-6
CASSWGTSGGAGNIQYF,TGCGCCAGCAGCTGGGGGACTAGCGGGGGGGCAGGGAACATTCAGTACTTC,TRBV5-1,TRBD2,NA,TRBJ2-4
CASNPDRARSGNTIYF,TGTGCCAGCAACCCCGACAGGGCTCGCTCTGGAAACACCATATATTTT,TRBV6-6,TRBD1,NA,TRBJ1-3
CASSAGTGGTDTQYF,TGTGCCAGCAGCGCCGGGACAGGAGGCACAGATACGCAGTATTTT,TRBV9,TRBD1,NA,TRBJ2-3
CASSLEIGFMNTEAFF,TGCGCCAGCAGCTTGGAAATTGGATTCATGAACACTGAAGCTTTCTTT,TRBV5-1,NA,few,TRBJ1-1
CASSSGAGANVLTF,TGTGCCAGCAGCAGTGGGGCTGGGGCCAACGTCCTGACTTTC,TRBV3-1/TRBV3-2,NA,NA,TRBJ2-6
CASSIRDRDQDTQYF,TGTGCCAGTAGTATAAGGGACAGGGATCAGGATACGCAGTATTTT,TRBV19,TRBD1,few,TRBJ2-3
CASSLVGLGEKLFF,TGTGCCAGCAGTTTAGTGGGGTTAGGGGAAAAACTGTTTTTT,TRBV28,NA,NA,TRBJ1-4
CASSRQRSTEAFF,TGCGCCAGCAGTCGACAGCGTTCCACTGAAGCTTTCTTT,TRBV10-1,NA,NA,TRBJ1-1
CAWRRRQEYNEQFF,TGTGCCTGGAGGAGAAGACAGGAGTACAATGAGCAGTTCTTC,TRBV30,NA,NA,TRBJ2-1
CASSPLRASGANVLTF,TGTGCCAGCTCACCACTGAGGGCCTCTGGGGCCAACGTCCTGACTTTC,TRBV18,NA,NA,TRBJ2-6
CASSSQWQGTGELFF,TGTGCCAGCAGCTCCCAGTGGCAGGGAACTGGGGAGCTGTTTTTT,TRBV28,NA,few,TRBJ2-2
CASSLAWGTDYGYTF,TGTGCCAGCAGCTTAGCGTGGGGGACAGATTATGGCTACACCTTC,TRBV7-2,TRBD1,NA,TRBJ1-2
CASSEQLGDSPLHF,TGCGCCAGCAGTGAACAGCTCGGGGATTCACCCCTCCACTTT,TRBV10-2,NA,NA,TRBJ1-6
CASTIDSNYGYTF,TGTGCCAGCACCATCGACAGTAACTATGGCTACACCTTC,TRBV7-2,NA,NA,TRBJ1-2
CASSLDTGGASDTIYF,TGCGCCAGCAGCCTGGATACAGGGGGCGCTTCCGACACCATATATTTT,TRBV5-1,TRBD1,NA,TRBJ1-3
CASSLAGGIGYTF,TGTGCCAGCAGCTTAGCAGGGGGCATTGGCTACACCTTC,TRBV7-9,TRBD1,NA,TRBJ1-2
CASSLNPGQSTTNEKLFF,TGCGCCAGCAGCTTGAACCCGGGACAGAGTACAACTAATGAAAAACTGTTTTTT,TRBV5-1,TRBD1,NA,TRBJ1-4
CASSPSGTEWGQPQHF,TGTGCCAGCAGCCCATCCGGGACGGAGTGGGGTCAGCCCCAGCATTTT,TRBV7-2,NA,NA,TRBJ1-5
CASSRTFKSSPLHF,TGTGCCAGCAGTAGGACGTTTAAAAGTTCACCCCTCCACTTT,TRBV28,NA,few,TRBJ1-6
CATADRINEKLFF,TGTGCCACCGCGGACAGAATAAATGAAAAACTGTTTTTT,TRBV10-3,NA,few,TRBJ1-4
CASKDPGSYGYTF,TGTGCCAGCAAAGACCCCGGATCCTATGGCTACACCTTC,TRBV2,NA,NA,TRBJ1-2
CACTTLDYGYTF,TGTGCCTGTACGACCTTGGACTATGGCTACACCTTC,TRBV30,NA,NA,TRBJ1-2